The rows below give T cell receptor beta chains drawn from one sample of a study of blood T cell repertoires in COVID-19. Sequenced by immunoSEQ multiplex PCR; TCRdb stores in-frame clones only, minus some. In the table there are about 170,000 clones, about 83% of which are singletons. Sequenced material: peripheral blood. The receptors here all came from a woman in her sixties or seventies who had recovered from COVID-19. CDR3s include the opening cysteine and the closing phenylalanine or tryptophan. A D gene is named only where the DNA matches it firmly. A clone size is listed for some rows: how often the clone was seen (once, few, many), or a class if it is expanded.

CDR3 DNA,CDR3 protein,V gene,J gene,D gene,clone size
TGTGCCAGCAGCCCGGGCCAGGGGGAGACCCAGTACTTC,CASSPGQGETQYF,TRBV5-4,TRBJ2-5,-,-
TGTGCCAGCAGTGACCGGTATGAAAAACTGTTTTTT,CASSDRYEKLFF,TRBV6-1,TRBJ1-4,-,-
TGTGCCAGCAGCCCGCGGGTTTCGCCCCGGGGCGAGCAGTACTTC,CASSPRVSPRGEQYF,TRBV13,TRBJ2-7,-,-
TGTGCCAGCAGCCCGGGGACAGGGTTATCCACTGAAGCTTTCTTT,CASSPGTGLSTEAFF,TRBV3-1/TRBV3-2,TRBJ1-1,TRBD1,-
TGTGCCTGGAGTGTGTCGTACGAGCAGTACTTC,CAWSVSYEQYF,TRBV30,TRBJ2-7,-,-
TGTGCCAGCAGCCAATCCCTAGCGGGGGCCATGAACACCGGGGAGCTGTTTTTT,CASSQSLAGAMNTGELFF,TRBV16,TRBJ2-2,TRBD2,few
TGCGCCAGCAGCCCCGGACTAGCGGGAGAAGAGACCCAGTACTTC,CASSPGLAGEETQYF,TRBV5-1,TRBJ2-5,TRBD2,-
TGTGCCAGCAGCTTAAGGGGGCGCACAGATACGCAGTATTTT,CASSLRGRTDTQYF,TRBV11-3,TRBJ2-3,TRBD1,-
TGTGCCAGCAGCCCCGGGAGCGGGGAAGAGACCCAGTACTTC,CASSPGSGEETQYF,TRBV5-4,TRBJ2-5,TRBD2,-
TGTGCCAGCAGCTTGGGACAGGGACCGGACCTCGGCTACGAGCAGTACTTC,CASSLGQGPDLGYEQYF,TRBV11-3,TRBJ2-7,TRBD1,-
TGCGCCAGCAGCCCAGGGACAGGCAATAATTCACCCCTCCACTTT,CASSPGTGNNSPLHF,TRBV5-1,TRBJ1-6,TRBD1,-
TGTGCCAGCAGCTTGGCCTTGGGTAGCGGGGCCCACACAGATACGCAGTATTTT,CASSLALGSGAHTDTQYF,TRBV5-6,TRBJ2-3,TRBD2,-
TGTGCCAGCAGCCCGACCGCACAGGGTGGTGGCTACACCTTC,CASSPTAQGGGYTF,TRBV5-4,TRBJ1-2,-,-
TGCGCCAGCAGCTGGGGGACTAGCGGCACCACAGATACGCAGTATTTT,CASSWGTSGTTDTQYF,TRBV5-1,TRBJ2-3,TRBD2,once
TGTGCCAGCAGTCCGCCGGGACAGGGTGCCCCCGGAGAGCAGTTCTTC,CASSPPGQGAPGEQFF,TRBV27,TRBJ2-1,TRBD1,once
TGTGCCAGCAGTACCACCCAGGGGCCCTACGAGCAGTACTTC,CASSTTQGPYEQYF,TRBV6-5,TRBJ2-7,-,-
TGTGCCAGCTCACCGGGACTGCCTCCGGGGCAGTACTTC,CASSPGLPPGQYF,TRBV18,TRBJ2-7,-,once
TGTGCCAGCACCTCCGGAGTATTTAGGTCAGGGGAGCAGTACTTC,CASTSGVFRSGEQYF,TRBV11-1,TRBJ2-7,-,-
TGTGCCAGCAGCCAAGGCTCGAGGCGGAGGGCGGACAACAATGAGCAGTTCTTC,CASSQGSRRRADNNEQFF,TRBV7-6,TRBJ2-1,-,-
TGTGCCAGCACGGGACTAGCGGGAGGCTCCTACGAGCAGTACTTC,CASTGLAGGSYEQYF,TRBV19,TRBJ2-7,TRBD2,-
TGTGCCAGCAGCCAAGGCGCGGGGCGGGCCTATGGCTACACCTTC,CASSQGAGRAYGYTF,TRBV7-9,TRBJ1-2,-,-
TGTGCCAGCAGTTTATTTGAAGGGGCTGGAAACACCATATATTTT,CASSLFEGAGNTIYF,TRBV28,TRBJ1-3,-,-
TGTGCCAGCAGCTCCCCGGAGAGGGCTCCGGGAGGCTACACCTTC,CASSSPERAPGGYTF,TRBV5-4,TRBJ1-2,-,few